This TCR beta chain was obtained from a study of early T cells in non-severe SARS-CoV-2 infection. In the study overall: The sequenced material was bulk RNA from unsorted whole blood, and its chains were unpaired. Findings and limits, study-wide: VDJdb matching, biased toward anti-spike CD8 responses, missed private and CD4 specificities.

CDR1 is SEHNR and CDR2 is FQNEAQ in the germline V gene (reference sequence). The CDR3 length is 13 residues. With 1 base removed from V and 10 bases from J, the gap between germline ends came to 11 bases. This clonotype was counted many times. The antigen is not known. The protocol attached unique molecular identifiers to individual cDNA molecules. TCRdb itself ran the 5' RACE reads through MiXCR, one entry per CDR3 protein. Seen here are 86,000 or so distinct CDR3 sequences, about 6.5% observed once, and the top ten hold just under 8%. The receptor's source is an adult who was a healthcare worker with PCR-confirmed SARS-CoV-2 infection or an uninfected control (not recorded which). The chain is built from TRBV7-9 and TRBJ2-1; the D is unclear. Sequencing was performed on whole blood. As DNA, the CDR3 is TGTGCCAGCAGCTTAGAAACAGCGCGGGAGCAGTTCTTC. This gives the protein CASSLETAREQFF.